These 31 T cell receptor beta chains originate from one sample sequenced in a study of blood T cell repertoires in COVID-19. Profiling relied on immunoSEQ multiplex PCR, and the TCRdb table lists in-frame clones only, not all of them. The table shows roughly 150,000 clones, with roughly nine tenths occurring only once. The specimen sequenced was peripheral blood. These receptors all stem from a woman between 65 and 79 years old with acute or convalescent COVID-19.

This chain uses TRBV10-3 with TRBJ1-5; tentative D call: TRBD1 (5 bases). This CDR3 region has 14 residues. The germline V gene encodes CDR1 ENHRY and CDR2 SYGVKD. V lost 4 bases, J lost 3 bases, and 10 bases lay in between. The CDR3 reads CAISAGGDNQPQHF. The DNA for the CDR3 is TGTGCCATCAGTGCGGGGGGAGACAATCAGCCCCAGCATTTT.

V is TRBV5-1 and J is TRBJ1-3; TRBD1 matches at 7 bases. Germline CDR1 and CDR2: SGHRS and YFSETQ. V trimming: 7 bases; J trimming: 4 bases; junction bases outside the gene matches: 8. This CDR3 has 14 residues. CDR3 nucleotide sequence: TGCGCCAGCTCCATAGGGGGCGACGGAAACACCATATATTTT. Translated, it gives CASSIGGDGNTIYF.

The V call is TRBV7-8, the J call TRBJ1-4; TRBD1 matches 10 bases. V lost 2 bases to trimming and J lost 0 bases; unmatched junction nucleotides: 6. Looked up from germline, CDR1 is SGHVS and CDR2 is FQNEAQ. This CDR3 region has 18 residues. The DNA of the CDR3 is TGTGCCAGCAGCTTACGTCGTGGACAGGGGGCAACTAATGAAAAACTGTTTTTT. Its protein product is CASSLRRGQGATNEKLFF.

V usage is TRBV3-1 (or the pseudogene TRBV3-2) and J usage is TRBJ1-1; D gene unclear. Trimming left V 5 bases short and J 5 bases short, with 12 bases between. Germline V gene data show CDR1 as LGHDT and CDR2 as YNNKEL (reference sequence). This CDR3 is 13 amino acids long. The CDR3 loop is CASSFTAPTEAFF. The DNA of the CDR3 is TGTGCCAGCAGCTTCACTGCTCCTACTGAAGCTTTCTTT.

V is TRBV28 and J is TRBJ1-1, with D possibly being TRBD1 (6 bases). The V gene's germline CDR1 is MDHEN and CDR2 SYDVKM. The CDR3 loop spans 15 amino acids. V was shortened by 4 bases and J by 10 bases, with 22 bases between the two germline ends. The CDR3 DNA sequence: TGTGCCAGCAGTTATTACAGGGAAATGGGTCTGGTAGCTTTCTTT. It encodes CASSYYREMGLVAFF.

This chain uses TRBV12-2 with TRBJ1-2; the table's D call, TRBD1, was not checked against the DNA. TRBV12-2 is a listed pseudogene. CDR3 length: 15 amino acids. CDR3 DNA: TGTGCAAGTCGCTTAGCTCCGGGACACCCCTATGGCTACACCTTC. This gives the protein CASRLAPGHPYGYTF.

V usage is TRBV9 and J usage is TRBJ2-5, with 7 bases that match TRBD1. Trimming took 0 bases from V and 5 from J; bases not matched to a gene: 7. Per the germline V gene, CDR1 is SGDLS and CDR2 is YYNGEE. This CDR3 is 15 amino acids long. CDR3 DNA: TGTGCCAGCAGCGTAGGGAAGGGGGCGCTTGAGACCCAGTACTTC. Translating it yields CASSVGKGALETQYF.

This chain connects TRBV21-1 to TRBJ2-7; the table's D call of TRBD1 was not tested on the DNA. TRBV21-1 is a pseudogene locus. CDR3 size: 18 residues. The CDR3 bases are TGTGCCAGCAGCATCCCGGGGACAGGGGTAGGGAGAACCTACGAGCAGTACTTC. Translation gives CASSIPGTGVGRTYEQYF.

The CDR3 DNA is TGTGCCAGCAGCCACAGGGGGCTGGGGGACACTGAAGCTTTCTTT. Residues: CASSHRGLGDTEAFF. The chain uses TRBV7-9 and TRBJ1-1; 9 positions agree with TRBD1. The CDR3 consists of 15 residues. The germline CDR1 and CDR2 sequences are SEHNR and FQNEAQ (reference sequence). J gave up 3 bases and V 5 bases, and 7 bases lay outside the gene matches.

The chain recombines TRBV10-3 with TRBJ1-2; the D is unclear. The CDR3 sequence is 13 residues long. Germline CDR1 reads ENHRY; CDR2 reads SYGVKD. V dropped 4 bases and J dropped 5 bases, with 11 bases sitting between them. Written as DNA, the CDR3 is TGTGCCATCAGTGGTGGACTAGAGTATGGCTACACCTTC. Its translation is CAISGGLEYGYTF.

This rearrangement joins TRBV28 to TRBJ2-1; 8 bases map to TRBD1. Unmatched junction bases numbered 9, after V lost 2 bases and J lost 9 bases. The length of the CDR3 is 15 residues. The germline V gene has CDR1 MDHEN and CDR2 SYDVKM. The CDR3 reads CASSLVRRGLSEQFF. In DNA form, the CDR3 reads TGTGCCAGCAGTTTAGTACGCAGGGGGCTAAGTGAGCAGTTCTTC.

The chain recombines TRBV5-8 with TRBJ2-6; D not certain. Between the trimmed V and J ends, which lost 3 bases and 3 bases, there was a span of 10 bases. The CDR3 has 15 residues. Germline V gene lookup returns CDR1 SGHTS and CDR2 YDEGEE. The CDR3: CASSSGRSGANVLTF. DNA of the CDR3: TGTGCCAGCAGCTCCGGTAGGAGTGGGGCCAACGTCCTGACTTTC.

This clone was observed a few times. V is TRBV7-9 and J is TRBJ1-1; no clear D. The V gene's germline CDR1 is SEHNR and CDR2 FQNEAQ (reference sequence). The V and J ends lost 8 bases and 1 base respectively, with 11 bases between them. The CDR3 has 13 amino acids. CDR3 sequence reads: CASEGGANTEAFF. CDR3 DNA: TGTGCCAGCGAAGGAGGAGCGAACACTGAAGCTTTCTTT.

J is TRBJ2-7 and V is TRBV19, with 7 bases that match TRBD1. The CDR3 is made up of 13 amino acids. Per the germline V gene, CDR1 is LNHDA and CDR2 is SQIVND (reference sequence). The ends lost 2 bases at V and 5 bases at J; junction bases unmatched: 3. This CDR3 is CASSIQTGNEQYF. Here the CDR3 DNA reads TGTGCCAGTAGTATACAGACAGGGAACGAGCAGTACTTC.

V gene TRBV11-1 combines with J gene TRBJ2-1, with 8 bases fitting TRBD1. CDR1 and CDR2 from the germline V gene are SGHAT and FQDESV (reference sequence). The CDR3 runs 13 residues. Unmatched junction bases numbered 6, after V lost 8 bases and J lost 6 bases. The CDR3 region is CASDRGFRNEQFF. Here the CDR3 DNA reads TGTGCCAGCGACAGGGGTTTCCGCAATGAGCAGTTCTTC.

The rearrangement joins TRBV20-1 to TRBJ1-1; TRBD1 agrees at 10 bases. The germline gives CDR1 DFQATT, CDR2 SNEGSKA (reference sequence). The J segment lost 10 bases and the V segment lost 5 bases, leaving 4 bases of the junction unmatched. CDR3 size: 11 residues. The CDR3 spells CSASRTGGAFF. The CDR3, as DNA: TGCAGTGCTTCCCGGACAGGGGGAGCTTTCTTT.

This chain uses TRBV28 with TRBJ1-6; D ambiguous. Germline V gene lookup returns CDR1 MDHEN and CDR2 SYDVKM. Trimming pared 8 bases from V and 8 bases from J, leaving 7 bases between. The CDR3 has 11 residues. For the CDR3, the DNA is TGTGCCAGCGGTCGGTATTCACCCCTCCACTTT. Its translation is CASGRYSPLHF.

The chain recombines TRBV30 with TRBJ2-3, with D possibly being TRBD1 (7 bases). Germline assignment: CDR1 GTSNPN and CDR2 SVGIG (reference sequence). The V gene lost 3 bases and the J gene lost 7 bases, with 14 bases spanning the gap. The CDR3 contains 13 residues. DNA of the CDR3: TGTGCCTGGAGGTGGAGGGGGCAAAATACGCAGTATTTT. Its protein is CAWRWRGQNTQYF.

The chain recombines TRBV4-1 with TRBJ1-4, with a tentative D call TRBD1 (5 bases). The CDR3 runs to 16 residues. V was clipped by 2 bases and J by 4 bases, with 14 bases between them. Per the germline V gene, CDR1 is MGHRA and CDR2 is YSYEKL. CDR3 sequence reads: CASSQSPQGDNEKLFF. The CDR3, as DNA: TGCGCCAGCAGCCAATCACCCCAGGGCGATAATGAAAAACTGTTTTTT.

As concerns this clone: In the same sample, other DNA sequences code for this CDR3. The V and J genes are TRBV5-6 and TRBJ1-2; tentative D call: TRBD1 (6 bases). The ends were cut back, 2 bases at V and 7 bases at J, with 9 bases in the middle. The CDR3 is made up of 12 amino acids. The V gene's germline CDR1 is SGHDT and CDR2 YYEEEE. The CDR3 DNA reads as TGTGCCAGCAGCTTAACAGGGTCTGGCTACACCTTC. This translates into CASSLTGSGYTF.

The V call is TRBV6-5, the J call TRBJ1-2; TRBD1 might be the D (5 bases). This CDR3 is built from 13 residues. V lost 7 bases, J lost 2 bases, and 11 bases lay in between. The germline V gene encodes CDR1 MNHEY and CDR2 SVGAGI. As DNA, the CDR3 is TGTGCCAGCACCCGTGGGGGGAACTATGGCTACACCTTC. Protein product: CASTRGGNYGYTF.

The chain is built from TRBV10-2 and TRBJ2-1, with 10 nucleotides matching TRBD2. CDR1 is WSHSY and CDR2 is SAAADI in the germline V gene. With 2 bases clipped from V and 3 bases from J, the junction kept 1 base outside the gene matches. The CDR3 runs 15 residues. CDR3 nucleotides: TGCGCCAGCAGTGAGACTAGCGGGAACTACAATGAGCAGTTCTTC. It encodes CASSETSGNYNEQFF.

The gene calls are TRBV2 and TRBJ2-3, with D unresolved. V lost 6 bases and J lost 0, with 13 bases in between. Per germline, CDR1 SNHLY and CDR2 FYNNEI. The CDR3 consists of 15 residues. The CDR3 here is CASRLDFSSTDTQYF. The CDR3 nucleotides read TGTGCCAGCAGACTTGACTTCTCTAGCACAGATACGCAGTATTTT.

This rearrangement joins TRBV2 to TRBJ1-2, with D unresolved. The ends were cut back, 3 bases at V and 2 bases at J, with 7 bases in the middle. Germline loops: CDR1 SNHLY, CDR2 FYNNEI. The CDR3 covers 13 residues. DNA for the CDR3: TGTGCCAGCAGTGAGACTGGAAACTATGGCTACACCTTC. Encoded protein: CASSETGNYGYTF.

The gene calls are TRBV20-1 and TRBJ1-2; D possibly corresponds to TRBD1 (6 bases). Trimming stripped 3 bases from V and 8 bases from J, with 10 bases between. The CDR3 totals 11 residues. Germline CDR1 reads DFQATT; CDR2 reads SNEGSKA (reference sequence). DNA for the CDR3: TGCAGTGCTAGCACAGGGCAAGGCTACACCTTC. Protein: CSASTGQGYTF.

The V call is TRBV19, the J call TRBJ2-2; D might be TRBD1 (5 bases). The CDR3 consists of 15 residues. Germline CDR1 LNHDA, CDR2 SQIVND (reference sequence). Trimming removed 3 bases from V and 7 bases from J, with 15 bases in between. CDR3 nucleotide sequence: TGTGCCAGTAGTATGAGGCCCGCCAGGGTCGGGGAGCTGTTTTTT. This codes for CASSMRPARVGELFF.

This chain uses TRBV14 with TRBJ2-5; D possibly corresponds to TRBD1 (6 bases). The V end was cut by 0 bases, the J end by 10 bases, with 12 bases between. CDR3 length equals 13 residues. In germline, CDR1 is SGHDN, CDR2 FVKESK. CDR3 sequence reads: CASSQDLQGSQYF. CDR3 nucleotide sequence: TGTGCCAGCAGCCAAGATCTCCAGGGGAGCCAGTACTTC.

The chain joins TRBV5-6 to TRBJ1-2, with a possible D match to TRBD1 (6 bases). This CDR3 comprises 13 residues. Germline V lookup: CDR1 SGHDT, CDR2 YYEEEE. Between the trimmed V and J ends, which lost 4 bases and 4 bases, there was a span of 11 bases. CDR3 sequence: CASSRDTPYGYTF. Here the CDR3 DNA reads TGTGCCAGCAGCCGGGACACTCCCTATGGCTACACCTTC.

The J gene is TRBJ1-6, the V gene TRBV18; 9 positions agree with TRBD1. V dropped 3 bases and J dropped 9; count of bases not matched to a gene: 6. CDR1 is KGHSH and CDR2 is LQKENI in the germline V gene. This CDR3 is 15 amino acids long. The CDR3 here is CASSPETGGGSPLHF. In DNA, the CDR3 is TGTGCCAGCTCACCCGAAACAGGGGGCGGTTCACCCCTCCACTTT.

This chain links TRBV27 with TRBJ1-6; 9 positions agree with TRBD1. This CDR3 has 16 residues. Germline loops: CDR1 MNHEY, CDR2 SMNVEV (reference sequence). V was pared by 6 bases and J by 4 bases, with 7 bases of the junction left unmatched. The CDR3 DNA follows: TGTGCCAGCAGCAAATATGGGACAGGGTATAATTCACCCCTCCACTTT. Protein product: CASSKYGTGYNSPLHF.

The chain employs TRBV29-1 and TRBJ2-1; TRBD1 matches at 9 bases. The CDR3 runs to 11 residues. V trimming: 7 bases; J trimming: 7 bases; junction bases outside the gene matches: 2. Germline values: CDR1 SQVTM, CDR2 ANQGSEA. CDR3 in DNA: TGCAGCGCCGACAGGGGGAATGAGCAGTTCTTC. Protein sequence: CSADRGNEQFF.